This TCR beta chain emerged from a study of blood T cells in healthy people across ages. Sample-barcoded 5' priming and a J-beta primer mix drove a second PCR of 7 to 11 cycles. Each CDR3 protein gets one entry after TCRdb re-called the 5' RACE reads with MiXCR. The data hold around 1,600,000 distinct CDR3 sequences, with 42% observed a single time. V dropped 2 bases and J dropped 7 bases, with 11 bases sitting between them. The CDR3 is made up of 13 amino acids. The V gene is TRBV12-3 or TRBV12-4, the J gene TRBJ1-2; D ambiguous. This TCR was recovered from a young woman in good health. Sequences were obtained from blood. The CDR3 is CASSLQRRSGYTF. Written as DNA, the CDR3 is TGTGCCAGCAGTTTACAGCGAAGATCTGGCTACACCTTC.